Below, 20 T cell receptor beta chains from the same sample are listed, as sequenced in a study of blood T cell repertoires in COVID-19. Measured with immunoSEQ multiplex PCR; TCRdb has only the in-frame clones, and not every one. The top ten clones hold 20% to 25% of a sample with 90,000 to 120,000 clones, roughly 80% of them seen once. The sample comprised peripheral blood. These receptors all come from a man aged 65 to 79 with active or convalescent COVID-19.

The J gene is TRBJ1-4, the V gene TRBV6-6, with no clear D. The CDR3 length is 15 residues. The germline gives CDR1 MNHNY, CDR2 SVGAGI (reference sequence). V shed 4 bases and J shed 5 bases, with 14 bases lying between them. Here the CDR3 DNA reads TGTGCCAGCAGTTCCTACAGATTCGGAAATGAAAAACTGTTTTTT. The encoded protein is CASSSYRFGNEKLFF.

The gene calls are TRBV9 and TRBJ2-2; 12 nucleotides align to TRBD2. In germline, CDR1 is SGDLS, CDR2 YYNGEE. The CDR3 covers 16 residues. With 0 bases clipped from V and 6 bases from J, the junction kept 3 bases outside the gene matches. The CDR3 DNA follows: TGTGCCAGCAGCGTAGCGGCTAGCGGGGGGGCCGGGGAGCTGTTTTTT. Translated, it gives CASSVAASGGAGELFF.

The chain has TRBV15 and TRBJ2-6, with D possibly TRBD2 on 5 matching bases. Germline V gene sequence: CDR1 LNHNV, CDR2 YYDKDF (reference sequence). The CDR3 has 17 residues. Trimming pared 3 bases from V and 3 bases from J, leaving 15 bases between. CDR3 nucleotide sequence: TGTGCCACCAGCAGGGACTTTAGGTTCGATGGGGCCAACGTCCTGACTTTC. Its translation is CATSRDFRFDGANVLTF.

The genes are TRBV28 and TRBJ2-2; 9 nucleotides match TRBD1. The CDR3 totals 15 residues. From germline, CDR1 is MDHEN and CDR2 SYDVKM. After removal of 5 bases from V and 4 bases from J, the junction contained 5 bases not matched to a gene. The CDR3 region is CASSLQGAGTGELFF. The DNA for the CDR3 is TGTGCCAGCAGTCTACAGGGGGCGGGCACCGGGGAGCTGTTTTTT. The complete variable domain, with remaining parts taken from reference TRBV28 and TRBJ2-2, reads DVKVTQSSRYLVKRTGEKVFLECVQDMDHENMFWYRQDPGLGLRLIYFSYDVKMKEKGDIPEGYSVSREKKERFSLILESASTNQTSMYLCASSLQGAGTGELFFGEGSRLTVL.

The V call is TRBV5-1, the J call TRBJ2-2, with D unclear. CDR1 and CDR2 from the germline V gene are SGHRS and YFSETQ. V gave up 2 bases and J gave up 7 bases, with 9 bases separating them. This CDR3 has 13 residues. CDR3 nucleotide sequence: TGCGCCAGCAGCTTCTACGGGTTCGGGGAGCTGTTTTTT. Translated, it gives CASSFYGFGELFF.

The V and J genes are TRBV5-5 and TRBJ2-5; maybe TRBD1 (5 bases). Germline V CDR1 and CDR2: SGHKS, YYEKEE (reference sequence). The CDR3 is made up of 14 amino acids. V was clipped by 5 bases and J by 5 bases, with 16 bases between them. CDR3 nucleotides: TGTGCCAGCAGGGTGGGGCTTGCTCTTGAGACCCAGTACTTC. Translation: CASRVGLALETQYF.

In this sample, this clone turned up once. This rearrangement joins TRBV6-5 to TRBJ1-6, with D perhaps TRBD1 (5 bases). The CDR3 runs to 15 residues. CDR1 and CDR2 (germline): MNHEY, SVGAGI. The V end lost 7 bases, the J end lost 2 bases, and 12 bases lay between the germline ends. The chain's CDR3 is CASNLGAAYNSPLHF. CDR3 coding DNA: TGTGCCAGCAATTTAGGGGCGGCCTATAATTCACCCCTCCACTTT.

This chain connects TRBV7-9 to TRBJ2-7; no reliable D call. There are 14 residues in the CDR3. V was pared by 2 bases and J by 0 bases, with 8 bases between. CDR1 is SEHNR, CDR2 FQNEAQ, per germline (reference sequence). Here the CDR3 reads CASSLLASSYEQYF. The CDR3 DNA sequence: TGTGCCAGCAGCTTATTGGCCAGCTCCTACGAGCAGTACTTC.

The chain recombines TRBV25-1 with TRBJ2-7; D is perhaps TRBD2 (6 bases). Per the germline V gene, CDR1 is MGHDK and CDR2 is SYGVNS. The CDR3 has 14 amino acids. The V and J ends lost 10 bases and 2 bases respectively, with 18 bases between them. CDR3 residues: CATHPGLAAYEQYF. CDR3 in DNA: TGTGCCACCCATCCGGGACTTGCCGCCTACGAGCAGTACTTC.

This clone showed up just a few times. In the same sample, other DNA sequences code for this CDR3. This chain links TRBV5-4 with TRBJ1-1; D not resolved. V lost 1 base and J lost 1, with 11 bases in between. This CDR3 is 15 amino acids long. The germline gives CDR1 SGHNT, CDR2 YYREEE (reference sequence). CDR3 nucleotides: TGTGCCAGCAGCTTGTTTGGGAGGAGGAACACTGAAGCTTTCTTT. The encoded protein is CASSLFGRRNTEAFF. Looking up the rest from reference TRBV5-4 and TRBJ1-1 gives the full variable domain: ETGVTQSPTHLIKTRGQQVTLRCSSQSGHNTVSWYQQALGQGPQFIFQYYREEENGRGNFPPRFSGLQFPNYSSELNVNALELDDSALYLCASSLFGRRNTEAFFGQGTRLTVV.

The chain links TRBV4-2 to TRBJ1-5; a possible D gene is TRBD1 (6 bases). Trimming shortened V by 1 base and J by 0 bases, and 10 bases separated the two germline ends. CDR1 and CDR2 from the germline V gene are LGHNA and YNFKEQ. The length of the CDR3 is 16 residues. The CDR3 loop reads CASSQGGQYSNQPQHF. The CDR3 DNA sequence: TGTGCCAGCAGCCAAGGCGGACAGTATAGCAATCAGCCCCAGCATTTT.

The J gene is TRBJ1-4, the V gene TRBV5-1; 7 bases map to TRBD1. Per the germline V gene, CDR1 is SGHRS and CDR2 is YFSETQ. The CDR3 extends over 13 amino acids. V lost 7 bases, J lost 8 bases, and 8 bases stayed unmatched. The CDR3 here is CASRDSRGEKLFF. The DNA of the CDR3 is TGCGCCAGCCGGGACAGTCGGGGGGAAAAACTGTTTTTT.

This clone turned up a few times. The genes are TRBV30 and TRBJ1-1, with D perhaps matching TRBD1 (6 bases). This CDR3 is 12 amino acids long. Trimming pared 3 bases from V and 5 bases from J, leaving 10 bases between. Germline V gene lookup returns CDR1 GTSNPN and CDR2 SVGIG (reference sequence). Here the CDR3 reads CAWRQGGTEAFF. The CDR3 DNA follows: TGTGCCTGGAGACAGGGAGGGACTGAAGCTTTCTTT.

The chain's CDR3 is CASSESRGVNTGELFF. In DNA form, the CDR3 reads TGCGCCAGCAGTGAGTCGCGGGGGGTGAACACCGGGGAGCTGTTTTTT. This chain links TRBV10-1 with TRBJ2-2; TRBD2 matches at 8 bases. V lost 0 bases and J lost 1; bases outside the gene matches: 1. Germline CDR1 is WNHNN and CDR2 is SYGVQD (reference sequence). The CDR3 loop spans 16 amino acids.

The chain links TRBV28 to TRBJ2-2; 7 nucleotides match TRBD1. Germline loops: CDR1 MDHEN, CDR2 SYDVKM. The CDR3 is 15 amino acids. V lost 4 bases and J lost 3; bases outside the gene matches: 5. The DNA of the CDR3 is TGTGCCAGCAGTTCCGGGACAGAGTACACCGGGGAGCTGTTTTTT. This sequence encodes CASSSGTEYTGELFF.

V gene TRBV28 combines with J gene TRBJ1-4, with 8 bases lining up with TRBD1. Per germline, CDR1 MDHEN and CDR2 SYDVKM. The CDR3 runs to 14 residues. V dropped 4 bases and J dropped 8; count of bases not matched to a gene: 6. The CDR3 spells CASSSQGVGEKLFF. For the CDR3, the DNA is TGTGCCAGCAGTTCACAGGGGGTTGGAGAAAAACTGTTTTTT.

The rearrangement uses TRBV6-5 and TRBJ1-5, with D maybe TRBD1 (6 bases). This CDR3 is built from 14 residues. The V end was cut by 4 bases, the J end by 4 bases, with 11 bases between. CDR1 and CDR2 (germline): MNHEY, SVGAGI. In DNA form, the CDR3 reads TGTGCCAGCAGTTCCCGAGGGGGTAATCAGCCCCAGCATTTT. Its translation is CASSSRGGNQPQHF.

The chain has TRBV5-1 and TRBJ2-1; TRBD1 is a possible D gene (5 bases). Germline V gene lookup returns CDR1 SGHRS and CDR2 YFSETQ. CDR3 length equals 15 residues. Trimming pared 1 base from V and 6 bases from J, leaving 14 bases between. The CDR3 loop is CASSLFQGGGNEQFF. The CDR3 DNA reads TGCGCCAGCAGCTTGTTCCAGGGTGGTGGCAATGAGCAGTTCTTC.

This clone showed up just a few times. Here the CDR3 reads CASSLHITSSYEQYF. In DNA, the CDR3 is TGTGCCAGCAGTTTACACATAACATCCTCCTACGAGCAGTACTTC. The rearrangement joins TRBV27 to TRBJ2-7; D is unresolved. The CDR3 is 15 residues long. Deletions cut 2 bases from V and 0 bases from J, with 11 bases between. Germline lookup yields CDR1 MNHEY and CDR2 SMNVEV (reference sequence).

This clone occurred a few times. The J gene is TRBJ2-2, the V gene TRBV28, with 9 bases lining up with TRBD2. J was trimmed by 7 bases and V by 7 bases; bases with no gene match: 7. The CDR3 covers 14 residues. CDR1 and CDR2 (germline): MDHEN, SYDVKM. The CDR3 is CASTATRGGGELFF. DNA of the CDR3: TGTGCCAGCACCGCCACGCGGGGGGGCGGGGAGCTGTTTTTT.